These 9 T cell receptor beta chains were all obtained from the same sample, sequenced in a study. TCRdb ran MiXCR on the 5' RACE reads and lists one entry per CDR3 protein. The sample holds roughly 54,000 distinct CDR3 sequences; 17% are singletons and the top ten take approximately 2.3%. The sample comprised naive CD4+ T cells sorted from blood. Subset denoted: naive CD4+ T cells, CD4+CD45RA+CD25-. The source is a female donor with breast cancer.

On this clonotype itself: The junction departs from germline at one end; a sequencing error may be responsible. V gene TRBV5-1 combines with J gene TRBJ2-7; D is ambiguous. CDR3 length equals 15 residues. CDR1 is SGHRS and CDR2 is YFSETQ in the germline V gene. The CDR3: CASSPAAVYSSEQYF. The CDR3 DNA sequence: TGCGCCAGCAGCCCGGCAGCCGTTTATTCCTCCGAGCAGTACTTC.

Ten or more counts support this clonotype. V gene TRBV7-3 combines with J gene TRBJ2-3, with D maybe TRBD2 (7 bases). The CDR3 is 14 residues long. Trimming took 5 bases from V and 4 from J, leaving 13 bases between them. The germline V gene encodes CDR1 SGHTA and CDR2 FQGTGA. The chain's CDR3 is CASSLQGGSDTQYF. The DNA of the CDR3 is TGTGCCAGCAGCCTACAGGGAGGGTCAGATACGCAGTATTTT.

A word on this clonotype: The junction and the germline gene differ at one end; a read error may be behind it. The V call is TRBV15, the J call TRBJ1-2; 11 nucleotides match TRBD1. Germline V CDR1 and CDR2: LNHNV, YYDKDF (reference sequence). CDR3 size: 18 residues. Here the CDR3 DNA reads TGTGCCACCAGCAGCGGATTTAGGACAGGGGGCTGGAACTACGGCTACACCTTC. Amino acid sequence: CATSSGFRTGGWNYGYTF. The full variable domain, its missing parts supplied by reference TRBV15 and TRBJ1-2, is DAMVIQNPRYQVTQFGKPVTLSCSQTLNHNVMYWYQQKSSQAPKLLFHYYDKDFNNEADTPDNFQSRRPNTSFCFLDIRSPGLGDTAMYLCATSSGFRTGGWNYGYTFGSGTRLTVV.

V gene TRBV11-2 combines with J gene TRBJ2-3, with 15 bases aligning to TRBD2. Trimming took 4 bases from V and 4 from J; bases not matched to a gene: 9. CDR3 length equals 18 residues. Germline values: CDR1 SGHAT, CDR2 FQNNGV. DNA for the CDR3: TGTGCCAGCAGCTCCATGTGGGGACTAGCGGGAGGATCAGATACGCAGTATTTT. Protein: CASSSMWGLAGGSDTQYF.

This clonotype showed up many times. This sequence joins TRBV9 and TRBJ1-1; D is possibly TRBD1 (5 bases). Per the germline V gene, CDR1 is SGDLS and CDR2 is YYNGEE. CDR3 length: 12 amino acids. Trimming pared 0 bases from V and 11 bases from J, leaving 11 bases between. The CDR3 region is CASSVARGGAFF. Here the CDR3 DNA reads TGTGCCAGCAGCGTAGCGAGGGGTGGTGCTTTCTTT.

V usage is TRBV20-1 and J usage is TRBJ2-3, with 7 bases fitting TRBD2. Germline V gene sequence: CDR1 DFQATT, CDR2 SNEGSKA (reference sequence). The CDR3 has 15 residues. V lost 3 bases and J lost 4; bases outside the gene matches: 10. In nucleotides, the CDR3 is TGCAGTGCTAGCGGGAGGCACTTGGGCGCAGATACGCAGTATTTT. This translates into CSASGRHLGADTQYF.

With regard to this clonotype: A much more abundant neighbour one base away suggests this may be a read error. The gene calls are TRBV29-1 and TRBJ2-7; TRBD2 is a possible D gene (6 bases). This CDR3 comprises 14 residues. V was clipped by 6 bases and J by 3 bases, with 18 bases between them. Per germline, CDR1 SQVTM and CDR2 ANQGSEA. The CDR3 region has the DNA TGCAGCGTCGGAGGGGCGACCTCTTTCTACGAGCAGTACTTC. It yields the protein CSVGGATSFYEQYF.

This clonotype came up a few times. The genes are TRBV5-1 and TRBJ1-6; 10 nucleotides align to TRBD1. The germline V gene has CDR1 SGHRS and CDR2 YFSETQ. Trimming at V came to 4 bases and at J to 8 bases, leaving 9 bases not matched to a gene. The CDR3 runs 16 residues. CDR3 coding DNA: TGCGCCAGCAGCCCGCAGGGACAGGGGTGGGATTCACCCCTCCACTTT. It encodes CASSPQGQGWDSPLHF.

This clonotype was seen repeatedly, ten times or more. The CDR3 sequence is CASSPVGTGGMNTEAFF. The CDR3 bases are TGCGCCAGCAGCCCGGTCGGCACAGGGGGGATGAACACTGAAGCTTTCTTT. The chain combines TRBV5-1 with TRBJ1-1; TRBD1 aligns across 8 bases. Per germline, CDR1 SGHRS and CDR2 YFSETQ. The junction had 11 bases not matched to a gene; V was cut back by 4 bases and J by 0 bases. CDR3 length equals 17 residues. Together with reference TRBV5-1 and TRBJ1-1, the CDR3 gives the full variable domain: KAGVTQTPRYLIKTRGQQVTLSCSPISGHRSVSWYQQTPGQGLQFLFEYFSETQRNKGNFPGRFSGRQFSNSRSEMNVSTLELGDSALYLCASSPVGTGGMNTEAFFGQGTRLTVV.